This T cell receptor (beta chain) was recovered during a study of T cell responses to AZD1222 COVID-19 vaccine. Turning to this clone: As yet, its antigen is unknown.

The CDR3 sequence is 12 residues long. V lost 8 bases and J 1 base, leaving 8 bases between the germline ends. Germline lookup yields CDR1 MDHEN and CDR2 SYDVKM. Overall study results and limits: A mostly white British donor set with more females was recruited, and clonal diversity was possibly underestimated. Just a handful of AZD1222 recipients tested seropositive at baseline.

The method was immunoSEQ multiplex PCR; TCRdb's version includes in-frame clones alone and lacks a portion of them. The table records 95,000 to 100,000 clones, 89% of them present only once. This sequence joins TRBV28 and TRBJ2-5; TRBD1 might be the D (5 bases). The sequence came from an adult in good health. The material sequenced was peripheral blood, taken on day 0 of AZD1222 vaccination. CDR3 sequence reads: CASLTGQETQYF. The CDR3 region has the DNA TGTGCCAGCTTAACAGGCCAAGAGACCCAGTACTTC.